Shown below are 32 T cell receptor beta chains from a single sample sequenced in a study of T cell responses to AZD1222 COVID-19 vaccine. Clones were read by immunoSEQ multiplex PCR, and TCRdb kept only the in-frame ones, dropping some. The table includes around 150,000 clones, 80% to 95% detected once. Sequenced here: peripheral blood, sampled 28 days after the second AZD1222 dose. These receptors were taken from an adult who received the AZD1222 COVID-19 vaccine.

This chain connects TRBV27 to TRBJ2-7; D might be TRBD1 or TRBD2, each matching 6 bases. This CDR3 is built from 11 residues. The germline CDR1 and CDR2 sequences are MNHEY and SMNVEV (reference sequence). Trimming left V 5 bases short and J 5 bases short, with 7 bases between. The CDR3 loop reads CASSRGDEQYF. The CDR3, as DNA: TGTGCCAGCAGTAGGGGGGACGAGCAGTACTTC.

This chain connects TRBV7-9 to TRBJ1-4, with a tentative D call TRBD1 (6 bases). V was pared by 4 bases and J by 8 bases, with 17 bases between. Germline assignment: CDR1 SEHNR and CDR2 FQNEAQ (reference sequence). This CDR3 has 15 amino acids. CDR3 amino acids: CASSSGGQGWEKLFF. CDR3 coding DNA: TGTGCCAGCAGCTCCGGGGGGCAGGGTTGGGAAAAACTGTTTTTT.

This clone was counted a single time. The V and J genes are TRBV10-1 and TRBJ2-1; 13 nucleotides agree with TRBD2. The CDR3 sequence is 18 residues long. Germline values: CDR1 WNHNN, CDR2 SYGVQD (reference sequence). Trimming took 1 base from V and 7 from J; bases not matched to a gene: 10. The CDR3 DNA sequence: TGCGCCAGCAGTGAGTATAACACTCCGGGACTAGCGGGGAATGAGCAGTTCTTC. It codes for CASSEYNTPGLAGNEQFF.

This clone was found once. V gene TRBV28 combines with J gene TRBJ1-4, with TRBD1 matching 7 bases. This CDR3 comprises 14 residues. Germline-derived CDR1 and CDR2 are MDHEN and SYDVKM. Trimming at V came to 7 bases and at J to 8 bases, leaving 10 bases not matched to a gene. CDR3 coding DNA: TGTGCCAGCACCAACAGGGGTATAGAGGAAAAACTGTTTTTT. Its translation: CASTNRGIEEKLFF. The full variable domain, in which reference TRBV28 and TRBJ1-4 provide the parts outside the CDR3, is DVKVTQSSRYLVKRTGEKVFLECVQDMDHENMFWYRQDPGLGLRLIYFSYDVKMKEKGDIPEGYSVSREKKERFSLILESASTNQTSMYLCASTNRGIEEKLFFGSGTQLSVL.

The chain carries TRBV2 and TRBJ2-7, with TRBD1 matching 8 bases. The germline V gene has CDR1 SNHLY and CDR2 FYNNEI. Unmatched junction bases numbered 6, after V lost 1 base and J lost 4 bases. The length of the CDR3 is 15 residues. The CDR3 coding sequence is TGTGCCAGCAGTGAAGTGCCGGACAGGGTATACGAGCAGTACTTC. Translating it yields CASSEVPDRVYEQYF.

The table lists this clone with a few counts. The CDR3 protein is CASSELRDVTNTGELFF. CDR3 bases: TGCGCCAGCAGTGAACTTAGGGACGTCACGAACACCGGGGAGCTGTTTTTT. The chain combines TRBV10-1 with TRBJ2-2; TRBD1 or TRBD2 may be the D gene (5 bases each). The CDR3 length is 17 residues. With 3 bases removed from V and 0 bases from J, the gap between germline ends came to 14 bases. Germline V gives CDR1 WNHNN, CDR2 SYGVQD (reference sequence).

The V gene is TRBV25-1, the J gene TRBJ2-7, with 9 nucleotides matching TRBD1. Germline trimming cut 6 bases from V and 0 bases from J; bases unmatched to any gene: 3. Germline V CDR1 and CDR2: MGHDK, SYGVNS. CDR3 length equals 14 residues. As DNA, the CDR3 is TGTGCCAGCAGCGGGACAGGGTTCTCCTACGAGCAGTACTTC. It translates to CASSGTGFSYEQYF.

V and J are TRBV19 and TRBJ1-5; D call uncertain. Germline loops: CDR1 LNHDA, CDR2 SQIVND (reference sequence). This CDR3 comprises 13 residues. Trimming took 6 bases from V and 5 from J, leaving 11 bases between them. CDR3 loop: CASRTADDQPQHF. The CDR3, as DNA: TGTGCCAGTAGGACGGCTGATGATCAGCCCCAGCATTTT.

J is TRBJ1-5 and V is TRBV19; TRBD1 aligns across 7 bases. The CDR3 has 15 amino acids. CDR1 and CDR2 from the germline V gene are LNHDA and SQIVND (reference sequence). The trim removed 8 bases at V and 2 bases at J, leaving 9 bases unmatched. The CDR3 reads CASSQGGAGNQPQHF. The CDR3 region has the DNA TGTGCCAGTTCACAAGGGGGCGCCGGCAATCAGCCCCAGCATTTT. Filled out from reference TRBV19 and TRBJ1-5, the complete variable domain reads DGGITQSPKYLFRKEGQNVTLSCEQNLNHDAMYWYRQDPGQGLRLIYYSQIVNDFQKGDIAEGYSVSREKKESFPLTVTSAQKNPTAFYLCASSQGGAGNQPQHFGDGTRLSIL.

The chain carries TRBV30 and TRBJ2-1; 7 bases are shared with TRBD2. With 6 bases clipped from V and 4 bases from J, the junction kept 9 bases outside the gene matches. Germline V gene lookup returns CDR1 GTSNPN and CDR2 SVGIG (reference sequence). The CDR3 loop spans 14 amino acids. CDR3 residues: CACHLAETYNEQFF. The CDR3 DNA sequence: TGTGCCTGTCACCTAGCGGAGACTTACAATGAGCAGTTCTTC.

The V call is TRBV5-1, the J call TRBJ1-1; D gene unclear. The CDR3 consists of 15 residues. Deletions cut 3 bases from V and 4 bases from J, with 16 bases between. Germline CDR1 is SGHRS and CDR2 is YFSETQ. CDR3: CASSSGGRKGTEAFF. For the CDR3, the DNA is TGCGCCAGCAGCTCCGGCGGTAGGAAGGGCACTGAAGCTTTCTTT.

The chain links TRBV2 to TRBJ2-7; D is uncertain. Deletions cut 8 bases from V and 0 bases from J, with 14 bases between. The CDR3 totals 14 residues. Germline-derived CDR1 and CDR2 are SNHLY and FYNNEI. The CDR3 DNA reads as TGTGCCAGCCCGTCTAACGGCAGCTCCTACGAGCAGTACTTC. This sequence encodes CASPSNGSSYEQYF. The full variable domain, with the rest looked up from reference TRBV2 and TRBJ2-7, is EPEVTQTPSHQVTQMGQEVILRCVPISNHLYFYWYRQILGQKVEFLVSFYNNEISEKSEIFDDQFSVERPDGSNFTLKIRSTKLEDSAMYFCASPSNGSSYEQYFGPGTRLTVT.

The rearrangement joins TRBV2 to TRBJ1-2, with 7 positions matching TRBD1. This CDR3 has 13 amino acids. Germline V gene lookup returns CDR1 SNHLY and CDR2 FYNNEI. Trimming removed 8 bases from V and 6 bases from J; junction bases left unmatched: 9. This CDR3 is CASSDEGAHGYTF. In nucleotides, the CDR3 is TGTGCCAGCTCAGACGAGGGGGCGCATGGCTACACCTTC.

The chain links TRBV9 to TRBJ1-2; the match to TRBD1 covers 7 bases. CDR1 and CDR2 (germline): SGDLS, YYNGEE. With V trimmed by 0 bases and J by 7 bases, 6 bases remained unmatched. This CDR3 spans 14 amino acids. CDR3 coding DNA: TGTGCCAGCAGCGTAGAGGCGTCAGGGGGTGGCTACACCTTC. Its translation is CASSVEASGGGYTF. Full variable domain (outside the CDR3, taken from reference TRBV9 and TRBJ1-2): DSGVTQTPKHLITATGQRVTLRCSPRSGDLSVYWYQQSLDQGLQFLIQYYNGEERAKGNILERFSAQQFPDLHSELNLSSLELGDSALYFCASSVEASGGGYTFGSGTRLTVV.

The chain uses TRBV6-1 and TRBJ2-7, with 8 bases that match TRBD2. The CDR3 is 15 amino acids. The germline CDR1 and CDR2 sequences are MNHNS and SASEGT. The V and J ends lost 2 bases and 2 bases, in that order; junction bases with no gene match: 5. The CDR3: CASSEWYGGAYEQYF. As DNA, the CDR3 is TGTGCCAGCAGTGAATGGTACGGGGGGGCCTACGAGCAGTACTTC.

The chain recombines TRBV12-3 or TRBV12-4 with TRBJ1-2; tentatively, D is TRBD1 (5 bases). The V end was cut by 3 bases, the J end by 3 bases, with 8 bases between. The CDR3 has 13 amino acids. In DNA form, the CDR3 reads TGTGCCAGCAGTTTCGGGACGTACTATGGCTACACCTTC. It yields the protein CASSFGTYYGYTF.

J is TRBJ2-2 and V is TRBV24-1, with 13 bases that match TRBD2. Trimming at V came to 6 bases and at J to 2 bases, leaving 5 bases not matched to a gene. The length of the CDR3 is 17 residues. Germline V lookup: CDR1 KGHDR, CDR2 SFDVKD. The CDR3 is CATSPTSGRANTGELFF. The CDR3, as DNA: TGTGCCACCAGTCCAACTAGCGGGAGGGCAAACACCGGGGAGCTGTTTTTT.

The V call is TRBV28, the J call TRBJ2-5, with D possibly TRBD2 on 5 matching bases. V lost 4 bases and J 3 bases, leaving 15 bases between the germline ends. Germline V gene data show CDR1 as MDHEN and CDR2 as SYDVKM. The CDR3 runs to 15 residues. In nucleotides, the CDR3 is TGTGCCAGCAGTTCACACGACGGAGGAAAAGAGACCCAGTACTTC. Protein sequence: CASSSHDGGKETQYF.

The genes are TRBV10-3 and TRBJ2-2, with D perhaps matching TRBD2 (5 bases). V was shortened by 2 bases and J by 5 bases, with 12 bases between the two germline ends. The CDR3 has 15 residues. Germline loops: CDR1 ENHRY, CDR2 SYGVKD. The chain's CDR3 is CAISEGSLGTGELFF. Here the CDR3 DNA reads TGTGCCATCAGTGAGGGGAGCTTGGGGACCGGGGAGCTGTTTTTT.

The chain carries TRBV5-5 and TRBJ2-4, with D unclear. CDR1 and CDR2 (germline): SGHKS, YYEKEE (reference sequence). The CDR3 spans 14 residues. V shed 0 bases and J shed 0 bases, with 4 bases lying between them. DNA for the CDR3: TGTGCCAGCAGCTTGGAACTAGCCAAAAACATTCAGTACTTC. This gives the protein CASSLELAKNIQYF.

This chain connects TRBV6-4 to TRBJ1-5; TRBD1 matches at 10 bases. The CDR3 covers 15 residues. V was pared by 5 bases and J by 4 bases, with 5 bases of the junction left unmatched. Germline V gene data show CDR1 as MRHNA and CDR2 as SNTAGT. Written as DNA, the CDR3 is TGTGCCAGCAGTACCCGGACAGGGGGAAATCAGCCCCAGCATTTT. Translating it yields CASSTRTGGNQPQHF.

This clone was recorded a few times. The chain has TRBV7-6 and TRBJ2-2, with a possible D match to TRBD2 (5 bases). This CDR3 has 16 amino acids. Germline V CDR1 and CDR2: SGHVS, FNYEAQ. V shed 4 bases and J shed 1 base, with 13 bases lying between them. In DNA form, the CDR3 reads TGTGCCAGCAGCTGGCGGGCGGTACTGAACACCGGGGAGCTGTTTTTT. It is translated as CASSWRAVLNTGELFF.

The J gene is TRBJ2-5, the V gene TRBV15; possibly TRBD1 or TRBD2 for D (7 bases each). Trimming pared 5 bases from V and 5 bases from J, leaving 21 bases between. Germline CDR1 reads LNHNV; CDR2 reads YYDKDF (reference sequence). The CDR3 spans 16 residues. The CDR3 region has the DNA TGTGCCACCAGCCCCCAGGCGGGGGCCAGGGGGGAGACCCAGTACTTC. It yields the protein CATSPQAGARGETQYF.

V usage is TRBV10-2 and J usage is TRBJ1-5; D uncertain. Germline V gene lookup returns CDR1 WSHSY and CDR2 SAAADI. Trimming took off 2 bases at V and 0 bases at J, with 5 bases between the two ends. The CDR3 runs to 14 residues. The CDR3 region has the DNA TGCGCCAGCAGTGAGGTAAATAGCAATCAGCCCCAGCATTTT. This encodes CASSEVNSNQPQHF.

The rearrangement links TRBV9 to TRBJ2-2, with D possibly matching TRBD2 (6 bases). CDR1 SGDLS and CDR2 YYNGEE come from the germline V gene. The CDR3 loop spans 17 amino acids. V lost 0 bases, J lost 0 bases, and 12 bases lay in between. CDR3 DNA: TGTGCCAGCAGCGTAGCTTCCCGGGGGACGAACACCGGGGAGCTGTTTTTT. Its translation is CASSVASRGTNTGELFF.

CDR3 amino acids: CASSPRGPSYNEQFF. CDR3 sequence (DNA): TGTGCCAGCAGCCCCCGGGGACCCTCCTACAATGAGCAGTTCTTC. The J gene is TRBJ2-1, the V gene TRBV7-6, with D perhaps given as TRBD1 or TRBD2 (5 bases each). CDR1 is SGHVS and CDR2 is FNYEAQ in the germline V gene. The length of the CDR3 is 15 residues. Trimming pared 5 bases from V and 0 bases from J, leaving 11 bases between.

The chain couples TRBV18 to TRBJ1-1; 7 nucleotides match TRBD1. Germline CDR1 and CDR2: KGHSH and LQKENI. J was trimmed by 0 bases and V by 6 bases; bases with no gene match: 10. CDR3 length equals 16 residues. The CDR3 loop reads CASSLTLGTVNTEAFF. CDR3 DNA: TGTGCCAGCTCCCTAACTCTCGGGACAGTGAACACTGAAGCTTTCTTT.

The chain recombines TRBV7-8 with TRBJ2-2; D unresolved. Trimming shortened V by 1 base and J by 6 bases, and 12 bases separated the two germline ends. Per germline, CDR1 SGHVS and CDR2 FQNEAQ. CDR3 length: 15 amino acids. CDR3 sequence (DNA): TGTGCCAGCAGCTTAGACGGTGTAGCCCCCGGGGAGCTGTTTTTT. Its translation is CASSLDGVAPGELFF.

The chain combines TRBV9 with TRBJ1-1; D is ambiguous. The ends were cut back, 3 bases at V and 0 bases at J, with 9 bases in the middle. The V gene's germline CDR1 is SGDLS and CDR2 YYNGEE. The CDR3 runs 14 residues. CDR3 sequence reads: CASSAGTMNTEAFF. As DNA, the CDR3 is TGTGCCAGCAGCGCGGGTACCATGAACACTGAAGCTTTCTTT.

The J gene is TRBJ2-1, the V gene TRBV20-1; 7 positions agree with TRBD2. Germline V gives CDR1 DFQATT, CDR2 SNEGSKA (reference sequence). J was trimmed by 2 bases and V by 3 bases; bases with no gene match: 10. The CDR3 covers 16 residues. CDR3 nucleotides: TGCAGTGCTAGTAGGGAGGGTACATGGCCCTACAATGAGCAGTTCTTC. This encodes CSASREGTWPYNEQFF.

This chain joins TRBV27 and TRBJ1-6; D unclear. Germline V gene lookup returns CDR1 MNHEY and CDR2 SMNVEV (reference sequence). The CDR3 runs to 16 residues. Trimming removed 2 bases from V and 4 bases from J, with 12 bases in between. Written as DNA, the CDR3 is TGTGCCAGCAGTTTAGCTGGTGGGTGGTATAATTCACCCCTCCACTTT. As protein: CASSLAGGWYNSPLHF.

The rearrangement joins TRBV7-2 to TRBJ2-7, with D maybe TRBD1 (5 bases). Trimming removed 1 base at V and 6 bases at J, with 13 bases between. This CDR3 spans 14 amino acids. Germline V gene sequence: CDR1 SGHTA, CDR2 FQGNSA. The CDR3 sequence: CASSLVPQVSEQYF. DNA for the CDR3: TGTGCCAGCAGCTTAGTTCCACAGGTATCCGAGCAGTACTTC.